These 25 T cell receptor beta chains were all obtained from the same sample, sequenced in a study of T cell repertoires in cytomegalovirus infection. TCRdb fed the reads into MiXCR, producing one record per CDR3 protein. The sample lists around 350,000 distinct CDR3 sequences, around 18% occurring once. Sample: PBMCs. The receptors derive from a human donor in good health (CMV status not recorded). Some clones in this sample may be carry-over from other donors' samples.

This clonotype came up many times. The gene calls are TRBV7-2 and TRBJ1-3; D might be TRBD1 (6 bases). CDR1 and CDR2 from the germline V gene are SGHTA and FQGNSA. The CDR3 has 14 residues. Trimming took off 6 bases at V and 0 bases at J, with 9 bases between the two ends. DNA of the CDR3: TGTGCCAGCAGTCAGGACAGCTCTGGAAACACCATATATTTT. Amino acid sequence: CASSQDSSGNTIYF.

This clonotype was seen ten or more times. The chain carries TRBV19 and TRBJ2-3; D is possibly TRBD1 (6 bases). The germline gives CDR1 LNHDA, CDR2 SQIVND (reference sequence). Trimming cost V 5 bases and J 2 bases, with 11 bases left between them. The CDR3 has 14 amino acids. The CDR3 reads CASSPGAHTDTQYF. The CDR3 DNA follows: TGTGCCAGTAGTCCAGGGGCCCACACAGATACGCAGTATTTT.

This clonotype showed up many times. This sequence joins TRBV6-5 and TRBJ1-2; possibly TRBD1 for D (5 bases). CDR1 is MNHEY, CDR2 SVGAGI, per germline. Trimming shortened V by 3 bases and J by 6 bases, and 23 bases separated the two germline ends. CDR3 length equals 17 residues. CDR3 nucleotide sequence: TGTGCCAGCAGTTATCGAGGCGTGAGGGGCGAAGGGGATGGCTACACCTTC. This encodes CASSYRGVRGEGDGYTF.

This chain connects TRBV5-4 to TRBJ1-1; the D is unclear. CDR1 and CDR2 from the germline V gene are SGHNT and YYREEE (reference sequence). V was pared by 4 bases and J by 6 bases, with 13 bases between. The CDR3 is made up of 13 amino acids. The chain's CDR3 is CASSRETAAEAFF. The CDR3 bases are TGTGCCAGCAGCCGGGAAACGGCCGCTGAAGCTTTCTTT.

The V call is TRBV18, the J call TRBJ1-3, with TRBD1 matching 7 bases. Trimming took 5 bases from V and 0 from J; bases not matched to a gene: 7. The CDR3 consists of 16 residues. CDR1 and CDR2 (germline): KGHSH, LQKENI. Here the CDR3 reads CASSATGTASGNTIYF. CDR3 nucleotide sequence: TGTGCCAGCTCAGCCACCGGGACAGCCTCTGGAAACACCATATATTTT.

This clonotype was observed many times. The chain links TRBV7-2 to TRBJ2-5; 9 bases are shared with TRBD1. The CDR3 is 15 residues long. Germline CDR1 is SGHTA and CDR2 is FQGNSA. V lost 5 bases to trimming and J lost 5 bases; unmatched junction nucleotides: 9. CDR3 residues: CASSADRGFSETQYF. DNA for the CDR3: TGTGCCAGCAGCGCCGACAGGGGGTTTTCTGAGACCCAGTACTTC.

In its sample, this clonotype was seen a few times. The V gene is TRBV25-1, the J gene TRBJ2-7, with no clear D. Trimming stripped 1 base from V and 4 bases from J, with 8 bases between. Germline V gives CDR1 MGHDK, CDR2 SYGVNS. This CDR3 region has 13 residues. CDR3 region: CASSESTSYEQYF. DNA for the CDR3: TGTGCCAGCAGTGAATCGACCTCTTACGAGCAGTACTTC.

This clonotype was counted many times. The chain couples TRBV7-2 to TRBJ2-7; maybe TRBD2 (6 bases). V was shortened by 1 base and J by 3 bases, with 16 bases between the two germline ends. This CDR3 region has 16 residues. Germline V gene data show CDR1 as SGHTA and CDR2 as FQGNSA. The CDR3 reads CASSLGSGAGHYEQYF. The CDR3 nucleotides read TGTGCCAGCAGCTTAGGATCAGGAGCGGGCCACTACGAGCAGTACTTC.

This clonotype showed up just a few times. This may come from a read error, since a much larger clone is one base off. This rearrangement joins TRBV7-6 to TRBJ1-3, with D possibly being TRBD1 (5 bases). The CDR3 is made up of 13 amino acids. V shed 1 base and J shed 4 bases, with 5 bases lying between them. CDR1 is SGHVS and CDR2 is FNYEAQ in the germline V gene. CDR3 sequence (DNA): TGTGCCAGCAGCTTAGGACAGGGAAACACCATATATTTT. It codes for CASSLGQGNTIYF.

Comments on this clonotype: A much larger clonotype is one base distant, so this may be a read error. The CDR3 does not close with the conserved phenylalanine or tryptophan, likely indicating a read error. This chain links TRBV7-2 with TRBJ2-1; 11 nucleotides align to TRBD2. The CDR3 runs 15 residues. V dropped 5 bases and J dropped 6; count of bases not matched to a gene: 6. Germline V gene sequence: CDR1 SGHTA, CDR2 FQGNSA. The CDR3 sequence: CASSTGTSGLNEQFY. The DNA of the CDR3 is TGTGCCAGCAGCACCGGGACTAGCGGCCTCAATGAGCAGTTCTAC.

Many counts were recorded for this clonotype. CDR3 in amino acids: CASSPSRGATYTEAFF. In DNA, the CDR3 is TGTGCCAGCAGCCCGTCTCGGGGGGCAACGTACACTGAAGCTTTCTTT. V is TRBV7-8 and J is TRBJ1-1, with D tentatively TRBD1 (6 bases). The length of the CDR3 is 16 residues. Trimming left V 5 bases short and J 3 bases short, with 19 bases between. Germline CDR1 is SGHVS and CDR2 is FQNEAQ.

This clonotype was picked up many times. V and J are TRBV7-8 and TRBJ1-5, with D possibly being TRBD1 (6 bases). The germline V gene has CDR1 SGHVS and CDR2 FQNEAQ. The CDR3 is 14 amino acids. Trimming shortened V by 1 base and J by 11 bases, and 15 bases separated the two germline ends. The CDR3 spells CASSLGGPAVAQHF. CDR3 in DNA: TGTGCCAGCAGCTTAGGGGGGCCTGCAGTAGCCCAGCATTTT. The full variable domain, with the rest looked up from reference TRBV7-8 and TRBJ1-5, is GAGVSQSPRYKVAKRGQDVALRCDPISGHVSLFWYQQALGQGPEFLTYFQNEAQLDKSGLPSDRFFAERPEGSVSTLKIQRTQQEDSAVYLCASSLGGPAVAQHFGDGTRLSIL.

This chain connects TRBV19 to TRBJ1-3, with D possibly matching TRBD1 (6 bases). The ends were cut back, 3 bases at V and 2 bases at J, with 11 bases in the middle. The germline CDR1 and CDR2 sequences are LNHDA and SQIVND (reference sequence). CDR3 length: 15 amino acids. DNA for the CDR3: TGTGCCAGTAGTATCAAAACAGGGCCTGGAAACACCATATATTTT. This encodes CASSIKTGPGNTIYF.

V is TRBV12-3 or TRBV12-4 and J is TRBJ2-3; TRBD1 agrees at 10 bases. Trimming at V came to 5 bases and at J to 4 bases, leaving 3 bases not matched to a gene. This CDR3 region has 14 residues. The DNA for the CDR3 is TGTGCCAGCAGTATGACAGGGGGCCCAGATACGCAGTATTTT. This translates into CASSMTGGPDTQYF.

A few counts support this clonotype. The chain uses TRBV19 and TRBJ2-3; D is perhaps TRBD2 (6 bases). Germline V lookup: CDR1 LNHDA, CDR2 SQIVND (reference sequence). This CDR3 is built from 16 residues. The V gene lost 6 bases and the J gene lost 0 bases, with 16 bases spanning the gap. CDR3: CASRRDPGLSTDTQYF. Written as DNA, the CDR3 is TGTGCCAGTAGGCGTGATCCGGGACTTAGCACAGATACGCAGTATTTT.

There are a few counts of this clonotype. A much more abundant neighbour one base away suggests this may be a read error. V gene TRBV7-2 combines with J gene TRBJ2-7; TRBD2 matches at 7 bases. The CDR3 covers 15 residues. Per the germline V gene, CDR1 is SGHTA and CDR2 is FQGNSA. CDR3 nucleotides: TGTGCCAACAGCTTAGTGCGGACTAGGTCCTACGAGCAGTACTTC. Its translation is CANSLVRTRSYEQYF.

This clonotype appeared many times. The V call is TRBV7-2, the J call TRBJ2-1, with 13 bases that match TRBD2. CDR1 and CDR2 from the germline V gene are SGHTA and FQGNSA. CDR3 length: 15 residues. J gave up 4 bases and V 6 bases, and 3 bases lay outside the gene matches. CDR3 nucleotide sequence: TGTGCCAGCAGACTAGCGGGAGGGATGTACAATGAGCAGTTCTTC. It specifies CASRLAGGMYNEQFF.

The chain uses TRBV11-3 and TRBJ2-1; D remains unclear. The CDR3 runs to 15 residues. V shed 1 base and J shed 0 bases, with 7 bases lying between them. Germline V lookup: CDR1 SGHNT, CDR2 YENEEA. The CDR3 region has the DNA TGTGCCAGCAGCTTAGTTGGGCACTCCTACAATGAGCAGTTCTTC. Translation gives CASSLVGHSYNEQFF.

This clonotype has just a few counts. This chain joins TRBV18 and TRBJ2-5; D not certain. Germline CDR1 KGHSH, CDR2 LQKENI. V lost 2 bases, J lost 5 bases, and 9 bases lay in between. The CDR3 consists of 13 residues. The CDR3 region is CASSPGSEETQYF. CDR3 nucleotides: TGTGCCAGCTCACCAGGGTCGGAGGAGACCCAGTACTTC.

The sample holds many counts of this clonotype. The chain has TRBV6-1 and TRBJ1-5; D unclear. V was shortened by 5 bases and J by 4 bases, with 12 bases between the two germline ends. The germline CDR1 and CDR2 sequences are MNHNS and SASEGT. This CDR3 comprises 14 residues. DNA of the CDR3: TGTGCCAGCAGTCCTTTGTGGGGTAATCAGCCCCAGCATTTT. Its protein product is CASSPLWGNQPQHF.

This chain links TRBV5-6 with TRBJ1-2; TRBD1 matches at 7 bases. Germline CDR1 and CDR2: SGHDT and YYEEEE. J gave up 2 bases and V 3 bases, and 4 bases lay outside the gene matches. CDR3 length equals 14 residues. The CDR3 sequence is CASSSRDSNYGYTF. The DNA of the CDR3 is TGTGCCAGCAGCTCCCGGGACAGCAACTATGGCTACACCTTC.

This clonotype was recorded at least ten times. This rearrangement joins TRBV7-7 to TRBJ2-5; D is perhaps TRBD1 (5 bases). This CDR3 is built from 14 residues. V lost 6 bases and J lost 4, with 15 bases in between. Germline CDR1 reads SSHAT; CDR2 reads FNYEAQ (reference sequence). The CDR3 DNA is TGTGCCAGCAGTAGATCAGGGAAAATAGAGACCCAGTACTTC. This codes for CASSRSGKIETQYF. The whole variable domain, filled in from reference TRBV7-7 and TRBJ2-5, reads GAGVSQSPRYKVTKRGQDVTLRCDPISSHATLYWYQQALGQGPEFLTYFNYEAQPDKSGLPSDRFSAERPEGSISTLTIQRTEQRDSAMYRCASSRSGKIETQYFGPGTRLLVL.

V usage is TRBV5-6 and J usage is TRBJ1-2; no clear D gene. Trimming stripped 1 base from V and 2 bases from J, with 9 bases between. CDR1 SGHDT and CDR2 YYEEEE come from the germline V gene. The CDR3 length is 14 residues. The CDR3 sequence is CASSLYLANYGYTF. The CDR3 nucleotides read TGTGCCAGCAGCTTGTATTTGGCAAACTATGGCTACACCTTC.

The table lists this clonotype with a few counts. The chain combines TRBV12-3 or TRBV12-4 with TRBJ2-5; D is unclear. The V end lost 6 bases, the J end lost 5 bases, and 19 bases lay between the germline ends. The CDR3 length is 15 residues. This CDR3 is CASSPTASRFETQYF. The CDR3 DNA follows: TGTGCCAGCAGCCCTACCGCCAGCAGGTTTGAGACCCAGTACTTC.

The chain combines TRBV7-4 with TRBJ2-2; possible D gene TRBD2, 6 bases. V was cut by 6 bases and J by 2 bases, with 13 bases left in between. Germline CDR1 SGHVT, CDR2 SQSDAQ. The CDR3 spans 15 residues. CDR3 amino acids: CASRHPGDNTGELFF. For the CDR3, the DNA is TGTGCCAGCAGGCACCCGGGAGATAACACCGGGGAGCTGTTTTTT.